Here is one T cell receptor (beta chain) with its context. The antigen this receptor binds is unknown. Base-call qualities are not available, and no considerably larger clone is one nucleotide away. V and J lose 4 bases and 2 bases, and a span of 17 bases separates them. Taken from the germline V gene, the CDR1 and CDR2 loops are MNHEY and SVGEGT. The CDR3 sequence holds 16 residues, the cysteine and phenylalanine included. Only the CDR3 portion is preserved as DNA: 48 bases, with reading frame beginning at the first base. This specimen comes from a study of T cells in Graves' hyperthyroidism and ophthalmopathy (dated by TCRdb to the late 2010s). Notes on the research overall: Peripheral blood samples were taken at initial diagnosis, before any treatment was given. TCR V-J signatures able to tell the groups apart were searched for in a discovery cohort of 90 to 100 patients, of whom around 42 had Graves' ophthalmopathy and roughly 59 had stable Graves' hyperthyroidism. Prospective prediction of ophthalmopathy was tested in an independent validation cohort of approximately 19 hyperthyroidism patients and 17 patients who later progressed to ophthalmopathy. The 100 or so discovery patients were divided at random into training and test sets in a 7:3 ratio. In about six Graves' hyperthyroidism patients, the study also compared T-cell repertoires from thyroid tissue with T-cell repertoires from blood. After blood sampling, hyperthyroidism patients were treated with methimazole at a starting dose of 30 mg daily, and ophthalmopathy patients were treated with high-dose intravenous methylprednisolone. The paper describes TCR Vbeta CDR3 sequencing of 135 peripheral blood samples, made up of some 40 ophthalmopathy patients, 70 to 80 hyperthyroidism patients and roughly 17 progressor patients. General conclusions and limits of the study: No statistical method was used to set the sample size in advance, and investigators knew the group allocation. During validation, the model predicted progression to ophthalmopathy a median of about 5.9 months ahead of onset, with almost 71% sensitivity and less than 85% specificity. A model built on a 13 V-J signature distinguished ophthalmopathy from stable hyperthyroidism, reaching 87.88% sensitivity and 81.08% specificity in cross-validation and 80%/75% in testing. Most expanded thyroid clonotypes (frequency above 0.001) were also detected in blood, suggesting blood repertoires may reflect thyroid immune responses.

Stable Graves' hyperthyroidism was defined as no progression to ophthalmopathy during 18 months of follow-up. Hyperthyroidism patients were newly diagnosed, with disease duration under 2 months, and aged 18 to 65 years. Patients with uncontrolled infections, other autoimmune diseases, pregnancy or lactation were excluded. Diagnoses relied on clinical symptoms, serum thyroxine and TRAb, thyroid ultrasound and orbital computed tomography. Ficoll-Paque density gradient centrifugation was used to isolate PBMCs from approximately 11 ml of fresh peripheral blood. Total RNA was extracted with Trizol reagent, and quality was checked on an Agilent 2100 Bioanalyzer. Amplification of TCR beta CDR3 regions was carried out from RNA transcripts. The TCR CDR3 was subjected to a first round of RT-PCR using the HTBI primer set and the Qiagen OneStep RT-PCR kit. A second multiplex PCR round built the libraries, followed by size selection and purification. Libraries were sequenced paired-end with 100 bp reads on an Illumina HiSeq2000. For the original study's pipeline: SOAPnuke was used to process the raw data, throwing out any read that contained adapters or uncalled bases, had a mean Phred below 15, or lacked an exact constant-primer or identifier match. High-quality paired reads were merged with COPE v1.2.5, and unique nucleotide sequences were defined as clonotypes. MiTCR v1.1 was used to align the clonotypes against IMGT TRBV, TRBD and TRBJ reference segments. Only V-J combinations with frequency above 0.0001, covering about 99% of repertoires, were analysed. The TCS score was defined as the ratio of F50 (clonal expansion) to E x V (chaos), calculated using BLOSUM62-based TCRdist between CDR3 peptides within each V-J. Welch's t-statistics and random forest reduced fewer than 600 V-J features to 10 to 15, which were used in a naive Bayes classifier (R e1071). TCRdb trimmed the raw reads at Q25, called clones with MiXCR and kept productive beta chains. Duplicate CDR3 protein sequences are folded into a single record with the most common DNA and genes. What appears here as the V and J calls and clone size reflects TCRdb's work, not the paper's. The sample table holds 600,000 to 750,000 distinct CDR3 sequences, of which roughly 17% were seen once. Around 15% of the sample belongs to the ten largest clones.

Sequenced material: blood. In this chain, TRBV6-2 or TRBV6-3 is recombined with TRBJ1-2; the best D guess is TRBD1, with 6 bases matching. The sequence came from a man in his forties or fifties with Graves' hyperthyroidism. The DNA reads TGTGCCAGCAGTTCCGCTCAGGGGAACGCCAACTATGGCTACACCTTC. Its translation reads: CASSSAQGNANYGYTF.